The sequence of this TCR beta chain was determined in a study of persistence of HIV-infected CD4 T cells. Study context: A median of around 8 years of suppressive ART preceded sampling.

The libraries were made with immunoSEQ version 4 in survey mode. Clones were sequenced by immunoSEQ multiplex PCR, and TCRdb holds only the in-frame ones, with some missing. The sample shows tens of thousands of clones, approximately 79% of them seen only once. An overlapping HIV-1 Gag peptide pool stimulated these cells at 0.95 to 1 ug/peptide/mL. Sorting of responding CD4+ T cells relied on upregulated CD40 ligand together with CD69. Stimulated PBMCs had first been depleted of CD8+ T cells. This clone is categorized as medium-sized. Its target is not known. General study findings and limits: Within sorted populations, more oligoclonal TCRs accompanied more oligoclonal proviruses.

Sequencing used CD4+ T cells sorted from PBMCs after roughly 18-hour stimulation, obtained from a patient who received antiretroviral therapy. The clonotype was recovered from an adult man with HIV who was CMV-seropositive.

This CDR3 reads CASSTRLAGEYNEQFF. The CDR3 region has the DNA TGTGCCAGTAGTACCCGACTAGCGGGGGAGTACAATGAGCAGTTCTTC. The V and J genes are TRBV19 and TRBJ2-1; 12 bases align to TRBD2. CDR3 size: 16 residues. V dropped 4 bases and J dropped 4; count of bases not matched to a gene: 5. Germline CDR1 is LNHDA and CDR2 is SQIVND (reference sequence).